This entry is about one T cell receptor beta chain. Its antigen specificity is not known. A read error may produce the germline difference seen at one junction end. For sequencing, an Illumina HiSeq 1500 was employed. Through fastp at Q25 and MiXCR, TCRdb rebuilt clones from the public reads, retaining in-frame beta chains. All rows with the same CDR3 protein become a single entry with the most common DNA and genes. Across this sample there are around 900,000 distinct CDR3 sequences, with 31% seen only once. Jointly, the top ten make up roughly 12% of the sample. These data are taken from a study of T cell repertoires in cytomegalovirus infection (dated by TCRdb to between 2018 and 2021). Concerning the study at large: Recently identified HLA-C-restricted CMV epitopes, whose presentation resists viral immunomodulation, were targeted by peptide stimulations together with well-studied HLA-B-restricted epitopes. The HLA type of each donor mattered for the analysis, because public TCR beta signatures pointed to carriage of CMV infection along with the matching HLA type. The full study reports these points: In both this cohort and an independent cohort of 350 to 400 donors, the cumulative frequency of public TCR beta family members distinguished carriers of CMV infection plus the relevant HLA type. The ex vivo response was dominated by HLA-C-restricted CMV-specific TCR beta clonotypes, and the single most frequent clonotype in two of eight donors was supplied by these HLA-C-restricted clonotypes.

The label giving this sample's treatment or condition can be read as: in vitro stimulation with specific CMV peptide epitopes to enrich CMV-specific T cells. The input for sequencing was cultured CD8+ T cells from PBMCs, taken from culture after CMV antigen stimulation. The clonotype comes from a human donor in good health (CMV status not recorded). Some clones in this sample may be carry-over from other donors' samples.

The CDR3 is CASSYLAQGPTSTNTQYF. The bases are TGTGCCAGCAGTTACTTAGCACAGGGCCCTACTAGCACAAATACGCAGTATTTT. The chain links TRBV6-5 with TRBJ2-3; the D segment might be TRBD1 or TRBD2, since each matches 6 bases. Counted from cysteine to phenylalanine, this CDR3 has 18 amino acids. The retained sequence is limited to the CDR3, 54 bases, with the frame set at the first base. Sequences MNHEY (CDR1) and SVGAGI (CDR2) are obtained from the germline V gene.